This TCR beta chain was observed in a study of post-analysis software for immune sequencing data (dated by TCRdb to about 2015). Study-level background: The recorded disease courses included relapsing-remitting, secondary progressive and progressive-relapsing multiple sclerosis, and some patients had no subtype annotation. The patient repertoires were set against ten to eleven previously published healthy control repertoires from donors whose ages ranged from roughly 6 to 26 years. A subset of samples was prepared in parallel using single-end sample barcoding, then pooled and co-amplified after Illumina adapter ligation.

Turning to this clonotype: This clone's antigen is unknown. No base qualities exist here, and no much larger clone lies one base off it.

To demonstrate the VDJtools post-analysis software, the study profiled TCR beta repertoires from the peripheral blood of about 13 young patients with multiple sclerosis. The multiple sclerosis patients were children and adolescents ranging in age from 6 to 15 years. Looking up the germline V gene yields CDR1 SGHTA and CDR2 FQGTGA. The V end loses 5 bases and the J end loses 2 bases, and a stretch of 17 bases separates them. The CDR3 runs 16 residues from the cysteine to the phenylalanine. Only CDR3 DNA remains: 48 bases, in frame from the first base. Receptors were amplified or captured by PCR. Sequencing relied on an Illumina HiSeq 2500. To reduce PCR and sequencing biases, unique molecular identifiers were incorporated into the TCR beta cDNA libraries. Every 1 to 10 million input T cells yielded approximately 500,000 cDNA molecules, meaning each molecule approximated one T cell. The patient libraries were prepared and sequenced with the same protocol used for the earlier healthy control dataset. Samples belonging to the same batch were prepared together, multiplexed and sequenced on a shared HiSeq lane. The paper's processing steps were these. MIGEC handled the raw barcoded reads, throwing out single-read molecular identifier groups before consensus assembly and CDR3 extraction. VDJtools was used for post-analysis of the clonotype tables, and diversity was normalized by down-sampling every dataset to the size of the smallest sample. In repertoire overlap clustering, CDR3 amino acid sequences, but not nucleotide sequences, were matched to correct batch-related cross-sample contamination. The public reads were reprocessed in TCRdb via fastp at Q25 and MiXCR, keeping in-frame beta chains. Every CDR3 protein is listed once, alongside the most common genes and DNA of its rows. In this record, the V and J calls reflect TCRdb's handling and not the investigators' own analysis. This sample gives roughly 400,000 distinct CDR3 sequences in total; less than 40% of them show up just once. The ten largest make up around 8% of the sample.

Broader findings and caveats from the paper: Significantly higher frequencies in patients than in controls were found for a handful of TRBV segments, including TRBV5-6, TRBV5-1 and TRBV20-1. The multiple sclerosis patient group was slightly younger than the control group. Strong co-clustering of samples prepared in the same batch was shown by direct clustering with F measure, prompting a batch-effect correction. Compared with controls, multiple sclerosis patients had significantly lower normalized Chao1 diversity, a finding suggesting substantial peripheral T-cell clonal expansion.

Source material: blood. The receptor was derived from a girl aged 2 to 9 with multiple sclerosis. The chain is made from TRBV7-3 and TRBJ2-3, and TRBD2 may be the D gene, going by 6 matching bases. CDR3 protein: CASSREPGLYTDTQYF. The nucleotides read TGTGCCAGCAGCCGCGAACCGGGACTGTACACAGATACGCAGTATTTT.